This T cell receptor (beta chain) was sequenced for a study of PD-1 blockade in mismatch repair-deficient tumors (TCRdb year 2017). General notes on the study: Between September 2013 and 2016, the trial enrolled around 91 consecutive patients with approximately 13 mismatch repair-deficient cancer types, every one of whom had been previously treated and was progressing. Deep sequencing of TCR CDR3 regions was used to track tumor-associated T cell clones in peripheral blood of patients responding to PD-1 blockade. Results and caveats for the whole study, not just this receptor: Tumor-resident clones, often undetectable in blood before treatment, expanded rapidly after pembrolizumab and then contracted, generally before radiologic responses.

The germline V gene provides CDR1 SQVTM and CDR2 ANQGSEA. The trim is 0 bases for V and 4 bases for J, with a gap of 12 bases between the germline ends. From its cysteine to its phenylalanine, the CDR3 spans 14 amino acids. The only DNA kept is the CDR3, 42 bases in frame from the first base. The method was the immunoSEQ multiplex PCR assay. The immuneACCESS repertoire file appears here via TCRdb, limited to in-frame rearrangements. These files lack a portion of the clones; in checked studies, under half of the deficit traces to unresolved V genes, and the cause of the others is not known. The sample table contains approximately 120,000 clones; only one count was recorded for about 88% of them. Roughly 12% of the sample belongs to the ten largest clones. For every enrolled patient, mismatch repair deficiency was confirmed by either polymerase chain reaction or immunohistochemistry. TCR sequencing was carried out for a few patients who responded to pembrolizumab therapy. In the phase II trial, pembrolizumab PD-1 blockade was tested prospectively in advanced mismatch repair-deficient cancers, no matter which tissue of origin the cancers came from. Peripheral blood T cell samples were collected serially, before PD-1 blockade began and at several time points afterward. Blood sampling times were reported as weeks after the first pembrolizumab dose.

As for this clone: What antigen it recognizes has not been identified. The sample holds no much larger clone one base away, and base qualities are not on file.

The receptor's source is an adult with mismatch repair-deficient cancer. The chain is made from TRBV29-1 and TRBJ1-2; TRBD1 might be the D gene, on 6 matching bases. Sequencing was performed on peripheral blood, taken 44 weeks after starting pembrolizumab. This receptor carries the CDR3 CSVEETGQLYGYTF. The sequence in DNA is TGCAGCGTTGAAGAAACAGGGCAACTCTATGGCTACACCTTC. The variable domain in full, with residues beyond the CDR3 obtained from the reference TRBV29-1 and TRBJ1-2 genes, is SAVISQKPSRDICQRGTSLTIQCQVDSQVTMMFWYRQQPGQSLTLIATANQGSEATYESGFVIDKFPISRPNLTFSTLTVSNMSPEDSSIYLCSVEETGQLYGYTFGSGTRLTVV.